This TCR beta chain was profiled in a study of T-cell reconstitution after alpha-beta-depleted transplantation in children (dated by TCRdb to the mid-2010s). In the study overall: Using TCR repertoire profiling, the study followed T-cell immune reconstitution in a quantitative way in children after TCRalphabeta/CD19-depleted allogeneic hematopoietic cell transplantation.

The protocol used for the library was PCR. The sequencing machine was an Illumina HiSeq 2500. To normalize quantification of the TCRbeta repertoire, the TCR libraries were built with molecular barcoding that relied on unique molecular identifiers. TCRdb reanalyzed the raw reads on its own, using fastp at Q25 for trimming and MiXCR for clone calling, and kept in-frame beta chains. Rows merge per CDR3 protein into single entries with the most common DNA and genes. The sample table shows approximately 110,000 distinct CDR3 sequences, and 20% to 25% are seen once. Over 9.5% of the sample is taken by the ten largest. The research as a whole found: The apparently early recovery of alphabetaT-cell counts about two months after transplant reportedly depended on only several hundred rapidly expanded clones that came from non-depleted graft cells. The high TCRbeta diversity at day 60 in some patients was ascribed to recipient T cells and intrathymic progenitors that had survived conditioning. Hyperexpanded clone frequencies declined over subsequent months; after one year, T-cell counts and TCRbeta diversity were mostly attributed to newly produced T cells.

From cysteine to phenylalanine, the CDR3 is 13 amino acids long. Just CDR3 DNA is preserved here, 39 bases in frame from base 1. Sequences MGHRA (CDR1) and YSYEKL (CDR2) are obtained from the germline V gene. V drops 0 bases and J drops 8 bases, leaving 9 bases in between. In regard to this clonotype: Its antigen is still unknown. Base qualities were left out, and no much larger clone turns up one base away.

The meaning of the sample's treatment or condition label: allogeneic hematopoietic cell transplantation with graft depleted of TCRalphabeta T cells and CD19 B cells. The transplant recipients were children given TCRalphabeta/CD19-depleted allogeneic hematopoietic cell grafts. The V and J genes are TRBV4-1 and TRBJ2-3, with the D gene call left open. This receptor was identified in a male patient aged 2 to 9 who had a stem cell transplant for chronic granulomatous disease, so the T cells may come from the graft donor. The material sequenced was PBMCs, mostly from graft donor cells, taken 180 days after TCRalphabeta/CD19-depleted stem cell transplant. This receptor carries the CDR3 CASSQDVGFTQYF. The DNA sequence is given as TGCGCCAGCAGCCAAGACGTGGGCTTTACGCAGTATTTT.